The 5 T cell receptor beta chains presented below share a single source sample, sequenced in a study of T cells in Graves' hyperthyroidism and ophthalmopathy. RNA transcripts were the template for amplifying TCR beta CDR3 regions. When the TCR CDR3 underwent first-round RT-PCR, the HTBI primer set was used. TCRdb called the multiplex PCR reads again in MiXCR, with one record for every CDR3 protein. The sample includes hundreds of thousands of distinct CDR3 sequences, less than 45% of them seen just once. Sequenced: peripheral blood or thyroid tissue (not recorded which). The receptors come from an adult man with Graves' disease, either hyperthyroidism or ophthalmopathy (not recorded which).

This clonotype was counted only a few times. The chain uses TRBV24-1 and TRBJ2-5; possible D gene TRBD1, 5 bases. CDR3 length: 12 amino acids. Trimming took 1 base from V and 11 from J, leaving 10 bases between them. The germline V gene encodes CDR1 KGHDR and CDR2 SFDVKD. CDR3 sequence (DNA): TGTGCCACCAGTGATTTAGGGGTGGATCAGTACTTC. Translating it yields CATSDLGVDQYF.

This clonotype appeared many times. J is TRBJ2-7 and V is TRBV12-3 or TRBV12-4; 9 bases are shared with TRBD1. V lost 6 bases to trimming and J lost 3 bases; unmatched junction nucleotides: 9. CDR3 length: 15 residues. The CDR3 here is CASRYRDRVDYEQYF. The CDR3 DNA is TGTGCCAGCAGGTACCGGGACAGGGTGGACTACGAGCAGTACTTC.

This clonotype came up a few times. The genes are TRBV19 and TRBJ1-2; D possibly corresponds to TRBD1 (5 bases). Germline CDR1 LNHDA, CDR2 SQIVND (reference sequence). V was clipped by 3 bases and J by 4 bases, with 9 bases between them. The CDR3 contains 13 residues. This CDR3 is CASSMSGIYGYTF. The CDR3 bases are TGTGCCAGTAGTATGTCAGGGATCTATGGCTACACCTTC.

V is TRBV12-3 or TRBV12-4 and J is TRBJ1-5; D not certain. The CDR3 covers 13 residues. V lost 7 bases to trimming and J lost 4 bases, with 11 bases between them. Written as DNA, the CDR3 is TGTGCCAGCACTACAACCAGAAATCAGCCCCAGCATTTT. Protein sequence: CASTTTRNQPQHF.

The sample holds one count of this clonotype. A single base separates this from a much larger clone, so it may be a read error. The CDR3 bases are TGTGCCACCAGCAGAGATTTATCCCGGGCCACTGAAGCTTTCTTT. This encodes CATSRDLSRATEAFF. This chain connects TRBV15 to TRBJ1-1; D not resolved. This CDR3 has 15 amino acids. Deletions cut 0 bases from V and 4 bases from J, with 12 bases between. The germline gives CDR1 LNHNV, CDR2 YYDKDF (reference sequence).